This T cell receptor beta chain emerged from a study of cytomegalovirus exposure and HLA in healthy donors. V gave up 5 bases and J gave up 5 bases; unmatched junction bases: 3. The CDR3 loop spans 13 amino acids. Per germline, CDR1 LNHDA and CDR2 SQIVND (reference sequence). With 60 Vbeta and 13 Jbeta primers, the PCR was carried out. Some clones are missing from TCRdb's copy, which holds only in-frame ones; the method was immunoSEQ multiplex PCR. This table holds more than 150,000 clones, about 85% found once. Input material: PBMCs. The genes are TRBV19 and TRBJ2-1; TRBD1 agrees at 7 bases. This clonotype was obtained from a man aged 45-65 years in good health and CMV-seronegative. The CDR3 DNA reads TGTGCCAGTAGTCAGGGACAGAACAATGAGCAGTTCTTC. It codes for CASSQGQNNEQFF.